This is a list of T cell receptor beta chains from one sample in a study of OX40 agonist ivuxolimab in advanced cancers. TCRdb keeps only in-frame clones here, not all; method: immunoSEQ multiplex PCR. Here the sample spans fewer than 60,000 clones, 87% being singletons. The input for sequencing was CD4+ or CD8+ T cells sorted from blood, taken in a trial of the OX40 agonist ivuxolimab. These receptors were obtained from an adult with an advanced solid tumor such as melanoma, head and neck, liver or kidney cancer. Both conserved end residues are part of each CDR3. The D gene is left open where the match is weak. Size is stated for part of the rows, as once, few or many counts, or as a class when the clone is expanded.

v_call: TRBV27; j_call: TRBJ1-4; clone_size: .; d_call: TRBD1; cdr3_length: 19; cdr3_nt: TGTGCCAGCAGTTTAAGGCCTCCGGGACAGGGTGTCACTAATGAAAAACTGTTTTTT; cdr3_aa: CASSLRPPGQGVTNEKLFF
v_call: TRBV6-5; j_call: TRBJ2-7; clone_size: .; d_call: TRBD1; cdr3_length: 14; cdr3_nt: TGTGCCAGCACCTTGGACAGGGGCGCCTACGAGCAGTACTTC; cdr3_aa: CASTLDRGAYEQYF
v_call: TRBV11-2; j_call: TRBJ1-6; clone_size: .; d_call: .; cdr3_length: 14; cdr3_nt: TGTGCCAGCAGCTTAAGGGCGGGAAATTCACCCCTCCACTTT; cdr3_aa: CASSLRAGNSPLHF
v_call: TRBV5-4; j_call: TRBJ1-1; clone_size: .; d_call: .; cdr3_length: 13; cdr3_nt: TGTGCCAGCAGACGGAGGGAGAACACTGAAGCTTTCTTT; cdr3_aa: CASRRRENTEAFF
v_call: TRBV11-2; j_call: TRBJ1-2; clone_size: .; d_call: .; cdr3_length: 14; cdr3_nt: TGTGCCAGCAGCTTTCTGACAAACCCGAGGGGCTACACCTTC; cdr3_aa: CASSFLTNPRGYTF
v_call: TRBV28; j_call: TRBJ2-1; clone_size: .; d_call: .; cdr3_length: 14; cdr3_nt: TGTGCCAGCAGTAGTAGCGGTGCCTACACTGAGCAGTTCTTC; cdr3_aa: CASSSSGAYTEQFF
v_call: TRBV5-1; j_call: TRBJ1-2; clone_size: .; d_call: .; cdr3_length: 13; cdr3_nt: TGCGCCAGCAGCTTGCCAGGGTTCTATGGCTACACCTTC; cdr3_aa: CASSLPGFYGYTF
v_call: TRBV5-1; j_call: TRBJ1-1; clone_size: .; d_call: .; cdr3_length: 17; cdr3_nt: TGCGCCAGCAGCTTGGCCGGGGGAACTGCACGGAACACTGAAGCTTTCTTT; cdr3_aa: CASSLAGGTARNTEAFF
v_call: TRBV10-1; j_call: TRBJ1-2; clone_size: .; d_call: TRBD1; cdr3_length: 16; cdr3_nt: TGCGCCAGCAGTGAGTCGGTGGGACAGGGACGGAGTGGCTACACCTTC; cdr3_aa: CASSESVGQGRSGYTF
v_call: TRBV6-6; j_call: TRBJ1-1; clone_size: .; d_call: .; cdr3_length: 14; cdr3_nt: TGTGCCAGCAGTTCGATGACAGGGAACACTGAAGCTTTCTTT; cdr3_aa: CASSSMTGNTEAFF
v_call: TRBV28; j_call: TRBJ1-6; clone_size: large; d_call: .; cdr3_length: 18; cdr3_nt: TGTGCCAGCAGTTCTACGACCCCCTGGAGCTCCTATAATTCACCCCTCCACTTT; cdr3_aa: CASSSTTPWSSYNSPLHF
v_call: TRBV4-2; j_call: TRBJ2-1; clone_size: .; d_call: .; cdr3_length: 12; cdr3_nt: TGTGCCAGCAAAACCCTGTATGATGAGCAGTTCTTC; cdr3_aa: CASKTLYDEQFF
v_call: TRBV6-4; j_call: TRBJ2-1; clone_size: .; d_call: .; cdr3_length: 14; cdr3_nt: TGTGCCAGCAGTGCGCTGGGGGGAAGGGGTGAGCAGTTCTTC; cdr3_aa: CASSALGGRGEQFF
v_call: TRBV5-1; j_call: TRBJ2-2; clone_size: once; d_call: TRBD1; cdr3_length: 15; cdr3_nt: TGCGCCAGCAGCCGGGACAGACGGAACACCGGGGAGCTGTTTTTT; cdr3_aa: CASSRDRRNTGELFF
v_call: TRBV4-2; j_call: TRBJ2-2; clone_size: .; d_call: TRBD1; cdr3_length: 16; cdr3_nt: TGTGCCAGCAGCCAACAGTACAGGGGTGGGACCGGGGAGCTGTTTTTT; cdr3_aa: CASSQQYRGGTGELFF
v_call: TRBV18; j_call: TRBJ2-3; clone_size: .; d_call: .; cdr3_length: 15; cdr3_nt: TGTGCCAGCTCACCACCGTCTTACTTCACAGATACGCAGTATTTT; cdr3_aa: CASSPPSYFTDTQYF
v_call: TRBV19; j_call: TRBJ1-5; clone_size: .; d_call: .; cdr3_length: 13; cdr3_nt: TGTGCCAGTAGTATAGGGACAGAACAGCCCCAGCATTTT; cdr3_aa: CASSIGTEQPQHF
v_call: TRBV2; j_call: TRBJ1-5; clone_size: .; d_call: TRBD1; cdr3_length: 14; cdr3_nt: TGTGCCAGCAGTGGGGGGACAGGCAATCAGCCCCAGCATTTT; cdr3_aa: CASSGGTGNQPQHF
v_call: TRBV6-5; j_call: TRBJ1-2; clone_size: .; d_call: .; cdr3_length: 11; cdr3_nt: TGTGCCACCCGACAGGACTATGGCTACACCTTC; cdr3_aa: CATRQDYGYTF
v_call: TRBV29-1; j_call: TRBJ1-5; clone_size: .; d_call: .; cdr3_length: 13; cdr3_nt: TGCAGCGTTGAGGTTACGGGAAATCAGCCCCAGCATTTT; cdr3_aa: CSVEVTGNQPQHF
v_call: TRBV7-2; j_call: TRBJ2-1; clone_size: .; d_call: .; cdr3_length: 13; cdr3_nt: TGTGCCAGCAGCCCCCGAAATAGCGGTGGGGGGTTCTTC; cdr3_aa: CASSPRNSGGGFF
v_call: TRBV28; j_call: TRBJ1-2; clone_size: once; d_call: .; cdr3_length: 15; cdr3_nt: TGTGCCAGCAGTTCATCGGGACACGTTAACTATGGCTACACCTTC; cdr3_aa: CASSSSGHVNYGYTF
v_call: TRBV30; j_call: TRBJ1-1; clone_size: .; d_call: .; cdr3_length: 14; cdr3_nt: TGTGCCTGGAGTCATGACAGGTCGACCACTGAAGCTTTCTTT; cdr3_aa: CAWSHDRSTTEAFF
v_call: TRBV18; j_call: TRBJ2-1; clone_size: .; d_call: .; cdr3_length: 14; cdr3_nt: TGTGCCAGCTCACCACTCGGAGGCTACAATGAGCAGTTCTTC; cdr3_aa: CASSPLGGYNEQFF
v_call: TRBV5-5; j_call: TRBJ2-2; clone_size: .; d_call: .; cdr3_length: 14; cdr3_nt: TGTGCCAGCAGCTTCAGGGGCGCCACCGGGGAGCTGTTTTTT; cdr3_aa: CASSFRGATGELFF
v_call: TRBV29-1; j_call: TRBJ1-2; clone_size: .; d_call: .; cdr3_length: 15; cdr3_nt: TGCAGCGTTGAAGATTTGGGGACCCAGATCTATGGCTACACCTTC; cdr3_aa: CSVEDLGTQIYGYTF
v_call: TRBV28; j_call: TRBJ2-2; clone_size: once; d_call: .; cdr3_length: 16; cdr3_nt: TGTGCCAGCAGTCTTATTAGACTAGGGAACACCGGGGAGCTGTTTTTT; cdr3_aa: CASSLIRLGNTGELFF
v_call: TRBV11-2; j_call: TRBJ2-6; clone_size: .; d_call: .; cdr3_length: 19; cdr3_nt: TGTGCCAGCAGCTTAGGGGTGGGGATCATTAGCTCTGGGGCCAACGTCCTGACTTTC; cdr3_aa: CASSLGVGIISSGANVLTF
v_call: TRBV10-2; j_call: TRBJ2-1; clone_size: .; d_call: TRBD1; cdr3_length: 14; cdr3_nt: TGCGCCAGCCTCCGAGACAGGGGGCAAAATGAGCAGTTCTTC; cdr3_aa: CASLRDRGQNEQFF
v_call: TRBV6-1; j_call: TRBJ1-1; clone_size: .; d_call: .; cdr3_length: 15; cdr3_nt: TGTGCCAGCAGTGATTTGGGACAAGCGAACACTGAAGCTTTCTTT; cdr3_aa: CASSDLGQANTEAFF
v_call: TRBV7-2; j_call: TRBJ2-7; clone_size: .; d_call: TRBD2; cdr3_length: 16; cdr3_nt: TGTGCCAGCAGCTTGACTAGCGGGATGAGCTCCTACGAGCAGTACTTC; cdr3_aa: CASSLTSGMSSYEQYF
v_call: TRBV19; j_call: TRBJ2-2; clone_size: .; d_call: .; cdr3_length: 14; cdr3_nt: TGTGCCAGTAAGGACAGTTGGAACACCGGGGAGCTGTTTTTT; cdr3_aa: CASKDSWNTGELFF
v_call: TRBV28; j_call: TRBJ1-4; clone_size: .; d_call: .; cdr3_length: 16; cdr3_nt: TGTGCCAGCAGTTTAAGGGGGGCCGGGAGTAATGAAAAACTGTTTTTT; cdr3_aa: CASSLRGAGSNEKLFF
v_call: TRBV5-4; j_call: TRBJ2-6; clone_size: .; d_call: .; cdr3_length: 16; cdr3_nt: TGTGCCAGCAGTAATGGAGGCGGGACTGGGGCCAACGTCCTGACTTTC; cdr3_aa: CASSNGGGTGANVLTF
v_call: TRBV5-1; j_call: TRBJ1-5; clone_size: once; d_call: TRBD1; cdr3_length: 15; cdr3_nt: TGCGCCAGCAGCTCGACAGGGGAACCTCATCAGCCCCAGCATTTT; cdr3_aa: CASSSTGEPHQPQHF
v_call: TRBV6-1; j_call: TRBJ1-1; clone_size: .; d_call: .; cdr3_length: 13; cdr3_nt: TGTGCCAGCAGTGAAAGAATGGACACTGAAGCTTTCTTT; cdr3_aa: CASSERMDTEAFF
v_call: TRBV27; j_call: TRBJ1-6; clone_size: .; d_call: .; cdr3_length: 13; cdr3_nt: TGTGCCAGAAACCCGGGGGGGCAAATGGCCCTCCACTTT; cdr3_aa: CARNPGGQMALHF
v_call: TRBV9; j_call: TRBJ2-2; clone_size: .; d_call: TRBD2; cdr3_length: 15; cdr3_nt: TGTGCCAGCAGCGCCATAGCGGGAGCGACCGGGGAGCTGTTTTTT; cdr3_aa: CASSAIAGATGELFF
v_call: TRBV5-5; j_call: TRBJ1-2; clone_size: .; d_call: .; cdr3_length: 15; cdr3_nt: TGTGCCAGCAGCTTGGAAGTCGGAGGGGCGAGGAGCTACACCTTC; cdr3_aa: CASSLEVGGARSYTF
v_call: TRBV5-1; j_call: TRBJ1-3; clone_size: .; d_call: .; cdr3_length: 16; cdr3_nt: TGCGCCAGCAGCTTGGTCCAACCGGCAACTGGAAACACCATATATTTT; cdr3_aa: CASSLVQPATGNTIYF
v_call: TRBV18; j_call: TRBJ1-4; clone_size: .; d_call: .; cdr3_length: 14; cdr3_nt: TGTGCCAGCTCCCCGGGAGTGTCTAATGAAAAACTGTTTTTT; cdr3_aa: CASSPGVSNEKLFF
v_call: TRBV5-1; j_call: TRBJ1-1; clone_size: .; d_call: .; cdr3_length: 15; cdr3_nt: TGCGCCAGCAGCTTGGACACCACAGGGTTCACTGAAGCTTTCTTT; cdr3_aa: CASSLDTTGFTEAFF
v_call: TRBV27; j_call: TRBJ2-3; clone_size: .; d_call: .; cdr3_length: 13; cdr3_nt: TGTGCCAGCAGCCCCGTCGGCACAGATACGCAGTATTTT; cdr3_aa: CASSPVGTDTQYF
v_call: TRBV2; j_call: TRBJ1-5; clone_size: .; d_call: .; cdr3_length: 13; cdr3_nt: TGTGCCAGCGTGGTAGGGACTAATCAGCCCCAGCATTTT; cdr3_aa: CASVVGTNQPQHF
v_call: TRBV7-2; j_call: TRBJ1-1; clone_size: .; d_call: .; cdr3_length: 13; cdr3_nt: TGTGCCAGCAGCTTTTCCACCGGAGGAGCAGCTTTCTTT; cdr3_aa: CASSFSTGGAAFF
v_call: TRBV5-1; j_call: TRBJ1-2; clone_size: .; d_call: .; cdr3_length: 14; cdr3_nt: TGCGCCAGCAGCCCGGAGGGTCCTAACTATGGCTACACCTTC; cdr3_aa: CASSPEGPNYGYTF
v_call: TRBV27; j_call: TRBJ1-1; clone_size: .; d_call: TRBD1; cdr3_length: 17; cdr3_nt: TGTGCCAGCAGTTTAAGTAGGGGGCGCGTTGGGGGCACTGAAGCTTTCTTT; cdr3_aa: CASSLSRGRVGGTEAFF
v_call: TRBV20-1; j_call: TRBJ2-7; clone_size: once; d_call: .; cdr3_length: 11; cdr3_nt: TGCAGTGCCAATTATATGTGGGAGCAGTACTTC; cdr3_aa: CSANYMWEQYF
v_call: TRBV6-5; j_call: TRBJ1-2; clone_size: once; d_call: .; cdr3_length: 11; cdr3_nt: TGTGCCAGCAGTTACGAGATCGGCTACACCTTC; cdr3_aa: CASSYEIGYTF
v_call: TRBV4-3; j_call: TRBJ2-1; clone_size: .; d_call: TRBD1; cdr3_length: 15; cdr3_nt: TGCGCCAGCAGCCAAGAGGGGTCAGGGGGTAAGGAGCAGTTCTTC; cdr3_aa: CASSQEGSGGKEQFF